The 25 T cell receptor beta chains below all came from one sample that was sequenced in a study of T-cell reconstitution after alpha-beta-depleted transplantation in children. A library of TCRbeta sequences, prepared with unique molecular identifiers, was generated. TCRdb reprocessed the PCR reads via MiXCR and lists one record per CDR3 protein. This table holds 450,000 to 600,000 distinct CDR3 sequences, approximately 16% found once. This material consisted of PBMCs from the stem cell graft donor, taken from the stem cell graft. The receptor set was obtained from a human donor who donated a stem cell graft to a child with acute lymphoblastic leukemia.

The chain employs TRBV7-8 and TRBJ1-4; 7 bases are shared with TRBD1. The CDR3 extends over 17 amino acids. Germline CDR1 and CDR2: SGHVS and FQNEAQ. The V gene end was trimmed by 6 bases and the J gene end by 7 bases; junction bases not matched to a gene: 17. This chain's CDR3 is CASSPVQGGGEGEKLFF. Here the CDR3 DNA reads TGTGCCAGCAGTCCGGTCCAAGGAGGGGGCGAGGGTGAAAAACTGTTTTTT.

This clonotype turned up a few times. The chain recombines TRBV20-1 with TRBJ2-7, with a possible D match to TRBD1 (5 bases). V was pared by 0 bases and J by 3 bases, with 6 bases between. Germline V gene data show CDR1 as DFQATT and CDR2 as SNEGSKA (reference sequence). The CDR3 length is 12 residues. CDR3 amino acids: CSARDRGYEQYF. The CDR3 DNA is TGCAGTGCTAGAGATAGGGGCTACGAGCAGTACTTC.

This clonotype turned up a few times. This rearrangement joins TRBV5-1 to TRBJ2-1, with D hard to call. CDR1 and CDR2 (germline): SGHRS, YFSETQ. The CDR3 runs to 13 residues. The V and J ends lost 0 bases and 8 bases respectively, with 9 bases between them. The CDR3 DNA reads as TGCGCCAGCAGCTTGGACTGGACCGATGAGCAGTTCTTC. Translating gives CASSLDWTDEQFF.

The sample holds a few counts of this clonotype. This sequence joins TRBV5-1 and TRBJ2-1, with 8 positions matching TRBD2. Germline CDR1 reads SGHRS; CDR2 reads YFSETQ. The CDR3 sequence is 16 residues long. The V and J ends lost 3 bases and 2 bases, in that order; junction bases with no gene match: 7. In DNA form, the CDR3 reads TGCGCCAGCAGCTCGCAACTAGCGGTTGCCTACAATGAGCAGTTCTTC. This translates into CASSSQLAVAYNEQFF.

This clonotype appeared a few times. The chain is built from TRBV5-1 and TRBJ2-2, with 10 positions matching TRBD2. The V gene end was trimmed by 4 bases and the J gene end by 4 bases; junction bases not matched to a gene: 7. This CDR3 comprises 16 residues. Germline assignment: CDR1 SGHRS and CDR2 YFSETQ. The CDR3 spells CASSTALAGFTGELFF. In nucleotides, the CDR3 is TGCGCCAGCAGCACCGCACTAGCGGGATTCACCGGGGAGCTGTTTTTT.

The J gene is TRBJ2-7, the V gene TRBV27; D unclear. Germline V lookup: CDR1 MNHEY, CDR2 SMNVEV (reference sequence). V was pared by 2 bases and J by 0 bases, with 8 bases between. CDR3 length: 14 residues. DNA for the CDR3: TGTGCCAGCAGTTTACCTGACCCCTCCTACGAGCAGTACTTC. It translates to CASSLPDPSYEQYF.

This clonotype came up a few times. The rearrangement joins TRBV4-1 to TRBJ2-5; D possibly corresponds to TRBD2 (7 bases). The germline CDR1 and CDR2 sequences are MGHRA and YSYEKL. V gave up 0 bases and J gave up 4 bases, with 24 bases separating them. This CDR3 has 19 amino acids. The CDR3 coding sequence is TGCGCCAGCAGCCAAGATAGGGGGGAGGGCCTAAGTTTTTTAGAGACCCAGTACTTC. It yields the protein CASSQDRGEGLSFLETQYF.

The rearrangement uses TRBV5-1 and TRBJ1-4; D unresolved. This CDR3 contains 14 residues. Trimming cost V 4 bases and J 0 bases, with 7 bases left between them. Germline CDR1 and CDR2: SGHRS and YFSETQ. DNA for the CDR3: TGCGCCAGCAGCGCCCTTGCAACTAATGAAAAACTGTTTTTT. This gives the protein CASSALATNEKLFF.

The V gene is TRBV29-1, the J gene TRBJ2-7; perhaps TRBD1 as D (5 bases). V lost 3 bases and J 6 bases, leaving 12 bases between the germline ends. This CDR3 comprises 12 residues. CDR1 and CDR2 from the germline V gene are SQVTM and ANQGSEA. The CDR3, as DNA: TGCAGCGTTGACAATACAGGTACCGAGCAGTACTTC. Amino acid sequence: CSVDNTGTEQYF.

V is TRBV24-1 and J is TRBJ2-1, with TRBD2 matching 7 bases. With 6 bases clipped from V and 0 bases from J, the junction kept 1 base outside the gene matches. Germline V CDR1 and CDR2: KGHDR, SFDVKD. The CDR3 is 14 residues long. In DNA, the CDR3 is TGTGCCACCAGTCCGGGGGGCTCCTACAATGAGCAGTTCTTC. This gives the protein CATSPGGSYNEQFF.

In its sample, this clonotype was seen a few times. The rearrangement uses TRBV5-1 and TRBJ1-4, with 7 bases that match TRBD1. CDR3 length: 13 amino acids. The V gene end was trimmed by 4 bases and the J gene end by 7 bases; junction bases not matched to a gene: 4. Germline assignment: CDR1 SGHRS and CDR2 YFSETQ. DNA of the CDR3: TGCGCCAGCAGCAGCACAGGGGTTGAAAAACTGTTTTTT. Its translation is CASSSTGVEKLFF.

This clonotype has more than one count but fewer than ten. This chain links TRBV5-1 with TRBJ2-5; 7 nucleotides agree with TRBD1. The V gene end was trimmed by 3 bases and the J gene end by 2 bases; junction bases not matched to a gene: 7. There are 15 residues in the CDR3. Germline V gene sequence: CDR1 SGHRS, CDR2 YFSETQ. The CDR3 sequence: CASSYPSTGQETQYF. CDR3 DNA: TGCGCCAGCAGCTACCCCTCGACAGGGCAAGAGACCCAGTACTTC.

The sample holds many counts of this clonotype. The chain couples TRBV5-1 to TRBJ1-2; no clear D gene. The CDR3 runs to 15 residues. With 0 bases removed from V and 3 bases from J, the gap between germline ends came to 12 bases. Per germline, CDR1 SGHRS and CDR2 YFSETQ. The CDR3 DNA sequence: TGCGCCAGCAGCTTGGGGCAGAGCGGCTACTATGGCTACACCTTC. This translates into CASSLGQSGYYGYTF.

This clonotype was detected many times. The V and J genes are TRBV25-1 and TRBJ1-2; 11 bases are shared with TRBD1. This CDR3 comprises 15 residues. Germline CDR1 and CDR2: MGHDK and SYGVNS. The ends lost 4 bases at V and 8 bases at J; junction bases unmatched: 9. The CDR3 spells CASSALGQGVWGYTF. The DNA for the CDR3 is TGTGCCAGCAGTGCCTTGGGACAGGGGGTCTGGGGCTACACCTTC.

The chain employs TRBV4-1 and TRBJ1-3; D is uncertain. The CDR3 sequence is 16 residues long. The V and J ends lost 5 bases and 0 bases respectively, with 14 bases between them. Germline assignment: CDR1 MGHRA and CDR2 YSYEKL. The CDR3 here is CASSFGSVSSGNTIYF. The CDR3 DNA reads as TGCGCCAGCAGCTTTGGGTCCGTTAGCTCTGGAAACACCATATATTTT.

The chain links TRBV5-1 to TRBJ1-6, with D unclear. The CDR3 length is 16 residues. CDR1 is SGHRS, CDR2 YFSETQ, per germline. The V end lost 0 bases, the J end lost 8 bases, and 15 bases lay between the germline ends. The CDR3 DNA follows: TGCGCCAGCAGCTTGGCCGGAGTGACGTTGGATTCACCCCTCCACTTT. Protein: CASSLAGVTLDSPLHF.

V is TRBV15 and J is TRBJ2-5; a possible D gene is TRBD1 (5 bases). Germline assignment: CDR1 LNHNV and CDR2 YYDKDF (reference sequence). The CDR3 is 14 amino acids. Trimming removed 3 bases at V and 2 bases at J, with 10 bases between. Here the CDR3 DNA reads TGTGCCACCAGCAGGATTGACAGTCAAGAGACCCAGTACTTC. Its protein product is CATSRIDSQETQYF.

The V call is TRBV4-1, the J call TRBJ2-5, with a possible D match to TRBD1 (6 bases). Germline-derived CDR1 and CDR2 are MGHRA and YSYEKL. Trimming pared 1 base from V and 7 bases from J, leaving 16 bases between. The CDR3 is 15 amino acids. The CDR3 sequence is CASSQGTASKATQYF. CDR3 coding DNA: TGCGCCAGCAGCCAAGGGACAGCGTCCAAAGCGACCCAGTACTTC.

The table lists this clonotype with a count of one. The chain has TRBV10-2 and TRBJ2-5; 10 bases line up with TRBD2. Germline-derived CDR1 and CDR2 are WSHSY and SAAADI. After removal of 3 bases from V and 5 bases from J, the junction contained 12 bases not matched to a gene. The CDR3 has 17 residues. CDR3 loop: CASSDNEVAGGMETQYF. The CDR3, as DNA: TGCGCCAGCAGTGATAACGAAGTAGCGGGAGGAATGGAGACCCAGTACTTC.

Only a few counts were recorded for this clonotype. This chain connects TRBV29-1 to TRBJ1-2, with D possibly TRBD1 on 6 matching bases. V was clipped by 3 bases and J by 13 bases, with 18 bases between them. CDR1 is SQVTM and CDR2 is ANQGSEA in the germline V gene. This CDR3 is built from 12 residues. The DNA of the CDR3 is TGCAGCGTTGATAGGGGGAGGCTAAGCCCCACCTTC. It encodes CSVDRGRLSPTF. Variable domain in full (rest from reference TRBV29-1 and TRBJ1-2): SAVISQKPSRDICQRGTSLTIQCQVDSQVTMMFWYRQQPGQSLTLIATANQGSEATYESGFVIDKFPISRPNLTFSTLTVSNMSPEDSSIYLCSVDRGRLSPTFGSGTRLTVV.

The gene calls are TRBV18 and TRBJ2-5; D might be TRBD1 (6 bases). The germline CDR1 and CDR2 sequences are KGHSH and LQKENI. Trimming removed 2 bases from V and 5 bases from J, with 12 bases in between. This CDR3 is 14 amino acids long. CDR3 DNA: TGTGCCAGCTCACCAGACAGGTCTAGGGAGACCCAGTACTTC. It yields the protein CASSPDRSRETQYF.

The CDR3 DNA follows: TGTGCCAGCCGCCCGGGACAGGGCTATGGCTACACCTTC. This encodes CASRPGQGYGYTF. The V call is TRBV2, the J call TRBJ1-2; TRBD1 matches at 9 bases. CDR1 and CDR2 (germline): SNHLY, FYNNEI. Trimming took 8 bases from V and 4 from J; bases not matched to a gene: 5. The CDR3 is 13 residues long.

This rearrangement joins TRBV29-1 to TRBJ2-3; D ambiguous. The CDR3 loop spans 10 amino acids. CDR1 and CDR2 (germline): SQVTM, ANQGSEA. CDR3 in amino acids: CTHGSDTQYF. The DNA for the CDR3 is TGCACCCACGGGTCAGATACGCAGTATTTT.

The genes are TRBV7-8 and TRBJ2-1, with 7 nucleotides matching TRBD1. This CDR3 region has 15 residues. Germline V gives CDR1 SGHVS, CDR2 FQNEAQ. V gave up 8 bases and J gave up 6 bases; unmatched junction bases: 13. The CDR3 loop reads CASRNSRGKANEQFF. CDR3 in DNA: TGTGCCAGCCGAAATTCCAGGGGGAAGGCCAATGAGCAGTTCTTC.

V and J are TRBV29-1 and TRBJ2-7, with 7 nucleotides matching TRBD1. The CDR3 extends over 13 amino acids. CDR1 is SQVTM and CDR2 is ANQGSEA in the germline V gene. The CDR3 DNA sequence: TGCAGTGTACAGGGGCCTGGCTCCTACGAGCAGTACTTC. Translation: CSVQGPGSYEQYF.